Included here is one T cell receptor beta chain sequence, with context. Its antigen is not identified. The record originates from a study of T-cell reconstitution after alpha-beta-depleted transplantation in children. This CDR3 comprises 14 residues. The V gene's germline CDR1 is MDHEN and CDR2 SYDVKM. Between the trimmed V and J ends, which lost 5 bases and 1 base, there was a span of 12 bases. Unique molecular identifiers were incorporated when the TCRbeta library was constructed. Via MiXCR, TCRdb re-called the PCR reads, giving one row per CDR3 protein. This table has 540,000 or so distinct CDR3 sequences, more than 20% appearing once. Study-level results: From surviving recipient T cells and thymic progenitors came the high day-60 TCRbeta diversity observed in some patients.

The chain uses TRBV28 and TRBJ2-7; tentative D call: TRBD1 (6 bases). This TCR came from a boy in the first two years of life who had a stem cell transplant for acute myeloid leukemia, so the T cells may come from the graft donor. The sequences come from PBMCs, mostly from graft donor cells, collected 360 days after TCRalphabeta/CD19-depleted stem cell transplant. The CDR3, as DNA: TGTGCCAGCAGTGACACAGGGAGTTCCTACGAGCAGTACGTC. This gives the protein CASSDTGSSYEQYV.